This T cell receptor beta chain was identified in a study of blood T cell repertoires in COVID-19. This CDR3 is 12 amino acids long. Germline CDR1 LNHDA, CDR2 SQIVND (reference sequence). V lost 4 bases to trimming and J lost 8 bases, with 11 bases between them. Produced via immunoSEQ multiplex PCR; TCRdb's table is partial and in-frame only. The sample has approximately 80,000 clones; approximately 81% are singletons. The TCR was taken from an elderly man with acute or convalescent COVID-19. Sequenced: peripheral blood. V usage is TRBV19 and J usage is TRBJ1-1; D remains unclear. Written as DNA, the CDR3 is TGTGCCAGTAGTAGTAGTCGGTTCGAAGCTTTCTTT. Amino acids: CASSSSRFEAFF.